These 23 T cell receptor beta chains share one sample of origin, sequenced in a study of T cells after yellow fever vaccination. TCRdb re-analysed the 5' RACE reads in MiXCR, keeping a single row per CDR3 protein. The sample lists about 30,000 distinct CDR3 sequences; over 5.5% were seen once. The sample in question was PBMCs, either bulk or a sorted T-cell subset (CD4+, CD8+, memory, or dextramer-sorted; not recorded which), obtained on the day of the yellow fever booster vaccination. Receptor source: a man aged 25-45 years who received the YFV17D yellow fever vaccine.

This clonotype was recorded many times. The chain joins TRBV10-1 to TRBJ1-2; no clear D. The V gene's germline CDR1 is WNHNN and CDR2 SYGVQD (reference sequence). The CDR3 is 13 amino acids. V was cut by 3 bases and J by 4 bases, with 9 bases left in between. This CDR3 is CASSDSRSYGYTF. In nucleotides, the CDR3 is TGCGCCAGCAGTGATAGTCGGAGCTATGGCTACACCTTC.

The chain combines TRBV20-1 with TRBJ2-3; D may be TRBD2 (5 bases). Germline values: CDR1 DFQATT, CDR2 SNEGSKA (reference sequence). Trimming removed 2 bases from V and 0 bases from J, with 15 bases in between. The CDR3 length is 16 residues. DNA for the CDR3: TGCAGTGCTAGAAGTCGGACTCGACTCAGCACAGATACGCAGTATTTT. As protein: CSARSRTRLSTDTQYF.

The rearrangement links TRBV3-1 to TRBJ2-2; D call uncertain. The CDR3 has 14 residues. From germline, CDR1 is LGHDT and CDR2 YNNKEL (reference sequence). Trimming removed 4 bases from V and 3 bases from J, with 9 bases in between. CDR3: CASSRELDTGELFF. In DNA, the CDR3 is TGTGCCAGCAGCCGAGAACTGGACACCGGGGAGCTGTTTTTT.

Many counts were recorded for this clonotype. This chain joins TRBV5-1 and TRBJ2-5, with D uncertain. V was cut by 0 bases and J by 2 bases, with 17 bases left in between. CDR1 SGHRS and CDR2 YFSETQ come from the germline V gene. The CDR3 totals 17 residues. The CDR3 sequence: CASSLGRPSTRQETQYF. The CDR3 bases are TGCGCCAGCAGCTTGGGACGTCCCTCTACCCGACAAGAGACCCAGTACTTC.

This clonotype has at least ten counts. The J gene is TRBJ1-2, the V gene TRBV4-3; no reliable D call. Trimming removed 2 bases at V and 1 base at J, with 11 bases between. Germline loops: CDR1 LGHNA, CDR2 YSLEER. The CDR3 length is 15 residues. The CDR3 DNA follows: TGCGCCAGCAGCCAAAACGGGGAGGGTAACTATGGCTACACCTTC. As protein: CASSQNGEGNYGYTF.

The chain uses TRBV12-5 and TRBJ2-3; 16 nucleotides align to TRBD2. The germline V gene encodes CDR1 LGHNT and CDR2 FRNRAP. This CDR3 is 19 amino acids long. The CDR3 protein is CATTRGGLAGGKVTDTQYF. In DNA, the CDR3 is TGTGCCACCACCCGCGGGGGACTAGCGGGAGGGAAGGTCACAGATACGCAGTATTTT.

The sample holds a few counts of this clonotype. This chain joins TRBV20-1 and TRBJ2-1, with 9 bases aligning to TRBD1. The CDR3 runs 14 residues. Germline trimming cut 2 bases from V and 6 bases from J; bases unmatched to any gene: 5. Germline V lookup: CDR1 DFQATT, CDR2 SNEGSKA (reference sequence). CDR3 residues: CSARPGQGGNEQFF. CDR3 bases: TGCAGTGCTAGACCGGGACAGGGAGGCAATGAGCAGTTCTTC.

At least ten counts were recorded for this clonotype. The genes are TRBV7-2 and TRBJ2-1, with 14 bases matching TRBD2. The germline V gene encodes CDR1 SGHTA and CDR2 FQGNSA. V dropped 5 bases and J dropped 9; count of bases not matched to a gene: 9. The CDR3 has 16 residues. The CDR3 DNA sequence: TGTGCCAGCAGCCCCAGACTAGCGGGAGGGCAGGGTGAGCAGTTCTTC. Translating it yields CASSPRLAGGQGEQFF. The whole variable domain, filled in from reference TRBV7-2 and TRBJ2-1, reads GAGVSQSPSNKVTEKGKDVELRCDPISGHTALYWYRQSLGQGLEFLIYFQGNSAPDKSGLPSDRFSAERTGGSVSTLTIQRTQQEDSAVYLCASSPRLAGGQGEQFFGPGTRLTVL.

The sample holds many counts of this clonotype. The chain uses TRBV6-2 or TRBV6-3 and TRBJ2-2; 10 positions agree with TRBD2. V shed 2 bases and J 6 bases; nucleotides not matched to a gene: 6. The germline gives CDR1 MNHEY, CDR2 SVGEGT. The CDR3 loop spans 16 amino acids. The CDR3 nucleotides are TGTGCCAGCAGTTACCCCAGCGGGAGGGCCTCCGGGGAGCTGTTTTTT. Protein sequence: CASSYPSGRASGELFF.

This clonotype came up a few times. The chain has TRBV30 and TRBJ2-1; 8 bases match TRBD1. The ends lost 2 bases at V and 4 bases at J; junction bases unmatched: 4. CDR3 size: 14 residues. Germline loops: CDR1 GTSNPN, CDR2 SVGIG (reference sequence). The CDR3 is CAWSSDRGYNEQFF. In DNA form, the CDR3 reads TGTGCCTGGAGTAGTGACAGGGGTTACAATGAGCAGTTCTTC.

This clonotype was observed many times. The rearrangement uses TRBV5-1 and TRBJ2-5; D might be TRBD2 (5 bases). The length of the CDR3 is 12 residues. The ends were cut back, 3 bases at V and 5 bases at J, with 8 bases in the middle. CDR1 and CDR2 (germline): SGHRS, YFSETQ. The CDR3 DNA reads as TGCGCCAGCAGCTCGGGGAGTGAGACCCAGTACTTC. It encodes CASSSGSETQYF.

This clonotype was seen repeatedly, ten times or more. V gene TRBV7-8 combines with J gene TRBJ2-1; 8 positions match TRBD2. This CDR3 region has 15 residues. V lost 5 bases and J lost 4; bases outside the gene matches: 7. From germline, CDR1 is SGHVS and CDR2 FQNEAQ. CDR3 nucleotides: TGTGCCAGCAGCACAGAAGGGACTAGGTACAATGAGCAGTTCTTC. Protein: CASSTEGTRYNEQFF.

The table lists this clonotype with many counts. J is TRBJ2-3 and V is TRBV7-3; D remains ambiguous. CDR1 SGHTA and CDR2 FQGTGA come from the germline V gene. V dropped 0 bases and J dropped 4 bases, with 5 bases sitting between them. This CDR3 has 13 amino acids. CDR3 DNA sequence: TGTGCCAGCAGCTTAACTCGGCCAGATACGCAGTATTTT. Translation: CASSLTRPDTQYF.

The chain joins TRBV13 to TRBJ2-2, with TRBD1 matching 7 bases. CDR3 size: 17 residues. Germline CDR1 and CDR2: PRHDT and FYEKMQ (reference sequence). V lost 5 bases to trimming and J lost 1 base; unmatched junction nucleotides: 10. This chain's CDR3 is CASSAPQGRRNTGELFF. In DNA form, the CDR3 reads TGTGCCAGCAGCGCTCCACAGGGGAGAAGGAACACCGGGGAGCTGTTTTTT.

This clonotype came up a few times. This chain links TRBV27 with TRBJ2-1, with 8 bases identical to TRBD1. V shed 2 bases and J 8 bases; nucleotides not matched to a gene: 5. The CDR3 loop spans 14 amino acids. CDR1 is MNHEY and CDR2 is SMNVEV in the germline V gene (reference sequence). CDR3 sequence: CASSLRAGGYEQFF. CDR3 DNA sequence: TGTGCCAGCAGTTTACGGGCAGGGGGCTATGAGCAGTTCTTC.

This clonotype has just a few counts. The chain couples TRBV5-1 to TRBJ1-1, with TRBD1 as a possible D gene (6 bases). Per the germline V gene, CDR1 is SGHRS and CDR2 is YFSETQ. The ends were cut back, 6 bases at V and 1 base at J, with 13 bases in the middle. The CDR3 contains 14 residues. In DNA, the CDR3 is TGCGCCAGCAATTCGGGACACCAGAACACTGAAGCTTTCTTT. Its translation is CASNSGHQNTEAFF.

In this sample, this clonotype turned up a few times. This CDR3 is CASSSQGVHEQYF. In DNA, the CDR3 is TGTGCCAGCAGCTCACAGGGGGTCCACGAGCAGTACTTC. The genes are TRBV3-1 and TRBJ2-7; the match to TRBD1 covers 8 bases. With 5 bases clipped from V and 5 bases from J, the junction kept 5 bases outside the gene matches. The CDR3 sequence is 13 residues long. Germline V gives CDR1 LGHDT, CDR2 YNNKEL (reference sequence).

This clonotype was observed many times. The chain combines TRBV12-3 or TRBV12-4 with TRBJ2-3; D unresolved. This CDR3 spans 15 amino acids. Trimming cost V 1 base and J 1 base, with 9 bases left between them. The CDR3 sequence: CASSLGGFGTDTQYF. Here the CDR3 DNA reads TGTGCCAGCAGTTTAGGAGGTTTTGGCACAGATACGCAGTATTTT.

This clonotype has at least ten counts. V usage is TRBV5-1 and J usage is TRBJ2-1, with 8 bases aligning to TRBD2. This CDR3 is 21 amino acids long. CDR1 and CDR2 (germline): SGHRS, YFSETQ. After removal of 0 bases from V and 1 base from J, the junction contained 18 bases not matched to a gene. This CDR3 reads CASSLVAPLDGRVPSYNEQFF. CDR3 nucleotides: TGCGCCAGCAGCTTGGTGGCCCCTCTTGACGGGAGGGTACCATCCTACAATGAGCAGTTCTTC.

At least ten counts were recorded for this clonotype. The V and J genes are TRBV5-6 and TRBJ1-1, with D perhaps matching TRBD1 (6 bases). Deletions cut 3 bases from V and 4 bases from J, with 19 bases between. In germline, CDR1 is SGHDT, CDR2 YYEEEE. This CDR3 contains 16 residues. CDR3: CASSSARGADLTEAFF. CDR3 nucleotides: TGTGCCAGCAGCTCCGCTCGGGGGGCGGACCTCACTGAAGCTTTCTTT.

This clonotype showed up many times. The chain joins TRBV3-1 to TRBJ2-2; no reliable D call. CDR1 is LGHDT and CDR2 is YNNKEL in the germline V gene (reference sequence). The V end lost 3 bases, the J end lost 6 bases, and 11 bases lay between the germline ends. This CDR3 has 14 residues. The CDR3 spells CASSHSPGSGELFF. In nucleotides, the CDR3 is TGTGCCAGCAGCCACTCTCCGGGCTCCGGGGAGCTGTTTTTT.

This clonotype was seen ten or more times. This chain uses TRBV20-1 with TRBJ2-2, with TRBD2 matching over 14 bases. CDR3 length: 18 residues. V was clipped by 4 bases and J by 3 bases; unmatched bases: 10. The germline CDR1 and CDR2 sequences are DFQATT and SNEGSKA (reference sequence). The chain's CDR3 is CSAIPTSGRAEDTGELFF. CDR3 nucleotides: TGCAGTGCTATCCCGACTAGCGGGAGGGCCGAGGACACCGGGGAGCTGTTTTTT.

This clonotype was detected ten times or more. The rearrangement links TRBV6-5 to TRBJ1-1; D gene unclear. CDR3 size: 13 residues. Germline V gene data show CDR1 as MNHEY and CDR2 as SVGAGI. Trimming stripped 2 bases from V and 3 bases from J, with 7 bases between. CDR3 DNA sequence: TGTGCCAGCAGTTACGGCCAGTACACTGAAGCTTTCTTT. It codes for CASSYGQYTEAFF.